The 8 T cell receptor beta chains listed next were all sequenced from one sample in a study of beta chain features in type 1 diabetes. Expressed TCRB transcripts were sequenced because the entire RNA isolate underwent reverse transcription. Repertoires were generated with immunoSEQ multiplex PCR, while TCRdb's copy carries only in-frame clones and drops some. The repertoire includes around 340,000 clones, about 18% of them detected once, and about 0.044% sits in the top ten. Material: naive CD4+ T cells from blood. The receptors derive from a woman younger than 30 in good health.

The chain's CDR3 is CASSGQYEQYF. The CDR3 DNA is TGTGCCAGCAGCGGGCAATACGAGCAGTACTTC. V is TRBV9 and J is TRBJ2-7; D gene ambiguous. The CDR3 extends over 11 amino acids. Trimming stripped 3 bases from V and 4 bases from J, with 5 bases between. Germline CDR1 reads SGDLS; CDR2 reads YYNGEE.

This clone has a handful of counts. The chain recombines TRBV5-4 with TRBJ2-7; D is unresolved. This CDR3 spans 13 amino acids. Trimming took off 3 bases at V and 5 bases at J, with 12 bases between the two ends. The germline V gene has CDR1 SGHNT and CDR2 YYREEE (reference sequence). The DNA for the CDR3 is TGTGCCAGCAGCTCACGGTTAGTCGACGAGCAGTACTTC. It is translated as CASSSRLVDEQYF.

This clone was detected a few times. J is TRBJ2-2 and V is TRBV5-1; possible D gene TRBD1, 6 bases. The CDR3 is made up of 15 amino acids. Trimming took off 4 bases at V and 5 bases at J, with 15 bases between the two ends. Germline CDR1 is SGHRS and CDR2 is YFSETQ. CDR3 region: CASSPGGLGTGELFF. The CDR3 DNA follows: TGCGCCAGCAGCCCTGGGGGCCTAGGTACCGGGGAGCTGTTTTTT. Supplemented by reference TRBV5-1 and TRBJ2-2, the full variable domain reads KAGVTQTPRYLIKTRGQQVTLSCSPISGHRSVSWYQQTPGQGLQFLFEYFSETQRNKGNFPGRFSGRQFSNSRSEMNVSTLELGDSALYLCASSPGGLGTGELFFGEGSRLTVL.

A few counts support this clone. The chain uses TRBV7-9 and TRBJ2-7; D is unresolved. CDR3 size: 13 residues. CDR1 is SEHNR, CDR2 FQNEAQ, per germline (reference sequence). Trimming cost V 0 bases and J 3 bases, with 6 bases left between them. The CDR3 DNA reads as TGTGCCAGCAGCTTAGCGCGAGTCTACGAGCAGTACTTC. Protein: CASSLARVYEQYF.

The J gene is TRBJ1-1, the V gene TRBV6-5; tentative D call: TRBD1 (5 bases). This CDR3 comprises 15 residues. Germline values: CDR1 MNHEY, CDR2 SVGAGI. Trimming pared 2 bases from V and 4 bases from J, leaving 14 bases between. The CDR3 nucleotides read TGTGCCAGCAGTTACGGGGTCGACAGTTTCACTGAAGCTTTCTTT. It codes for CASSYGVDSFTEAFF.

The rearrangement uses TRBV18 and TRBJ2-5; 14 bases agree with TRBD2. The V gene end was trimmed by 6 bases and the J gene end by 4 bases; junction bases not matched to a gene: 7. The CDR3 length is 16 residues. Per germline, CDR1 KGHSH and CDR2 LQKENI. The CDR3: CASSQRTSGGPETQYF. CDR3 bases: TGTGCCAGCTCCCAAAGGACTAGCGGGGGGCCAGAGACCCAGTACTTC.

This rearrangement joins TRBV6-5 to TRBJ2-3, with a weak D call TRBD2 (6 bases). Deletions cut 4 bases from V and 3 bases from J, with 14 bases between. CDR1 and CDR2 from the germline V gene are MNHEY and SVGAGI. This CDR3 has 15 residues. The CDR3 protein is CASSSAGGRTDTQYF. The CDR3, as DNA: TGTGCCAGCAGTTCGGCGGGTGGGAGGACAGATACGCAGTATTTT.

CDR3: CASSHPGQGAIDYGYTF. Here the CDR3 DNA reads TGTGCCAGCAGCCATCCGGGACAGGGGGCTATTGACTATGGCTACACCTTC. The J gene is TRBJ1-2, the V gene TRBV5-6; 12 bases fit TRBD1. Germline lookup yields CDR1 SGHDT and CDR2 YYEEEE. This CDR3 has 17 residues. J gave up 3 bases and V 4 bases, and 10 bases lay outside the gene matches.